This TCR beta chain derives from a study of T cells in Graves' hyperthyroidism and ophthalmopathy. Amplification of TCR beta CDR3 regions was performed using RNA transcripts as template. A first-round RT-PCR of the TCR CDR3 used the HTBI primer set. Via MiXCR, TCRdb re-called the multiplex PCR reads, giving one row per CDR3 protein. The sample comprises about 380,000 distinct CDR3 sequences, about 15% of which are singletons, and 20% rests with the top ten. With regard to this clonotype: Its antigen remains unknown.

This CDR3 is built from 14 residues. Trimming removed 1 base at V and 10 bases at J, with 14 bases between. The germline CDR1 and CDR2 sequences are SGHTA and FQGNSA. Clinical Activity Scores of at least 3, NOSPECS grades of at least 4 and durations under 3 months characterized ophthalmopathy patients. PBMCs were obtained from 9 to 10 ml fresh peripheral blood. General study points: Appearing also in blood were most of the thyroid clonotypes expanded above 0.001.

The chain couples TRBV7-2 to TRBJ1-5; D not certain. Specimen: blood. The receptor was derived from a woman in her 30s with Graves' ophthalmopathy. CDR3 loop: CASSLDHPPNPQHF. Here the CDR3 DNA reads TGTGCCAGCAGCTTAGATCACCCCCCCAATCCCCAGCATTTT.